This TCR beta chain originates from a study of T cell responses to AZD1222 COVID-19 vaccine. CDR1 and CDR2 (germline): SEHNR, FQNEAQ (reference sequence). Trimming removed 7 bases at V and 2 bases at J, with 17 bases between. The CDR3 spans 15 residues. Note on this clone: Antigen specificity is unknown.

Findings and limits, study-wide: Spike-specific TCR repertoires showed rising breadth and depth after two AZD1222 doses. With dominance at 160-218 and 743-854, vaccine-associated CD4 TCRs spanned spike. Among the donors, most were white British and more were female, and clonal diversity was possibly underestimated. Only after the peak T cell response were repertoires sampled.

Repertoires were generated with immunoSEQ multiplex PCR, while TCRdb's copy carries only in-frame clones and drops some. This repertoire shows some 100,000 clones, approximately 87% found once; its top ten account for roughly 15%. V usage is TRBV7-9 and J usage is TRBJ2-5; D call uncertain. The receptor was isolated from an adult in good health. The source material was peripheral blood, sampled on day 0 of AZD1222 vaccination. The CDR3 DNA follows: TGTGCCAGCACCAAAATGGAAAACCGACAAGAGACCCAGTACTTC. Residues: CASTKMENRQETQYF.